This T cell receptor (beta chain) appears in the sequencing data of a study of blood T cell repertoires in COVID-19 (dated by TCRdb to the early 2020s). Context from the whole study: Samples from collaborators originated in the United States, Italy and Spain and spanned both the acute and convalescent phases of COVID-19. The material from the prospective study consisted of cDNA or gDNA derived from T cells, B-cell-depleted T cells, or PBMCs. The dataset comprised deeply sampled blood TCRbeta repertoires from subjects exposed to, actively infected with, or recovered from COVID-19. The repertoires were made available in a free public database intended to serve as a resource for research on the immune response to SARS-CoV-2. Samples were obtained from the ongoing ImmuneRACE study (first 160 participants) and from some 1,200 subjects provided by 6 global collaborators. The sample metadata nearly always contained a de-identified subject ID, COVID-19 status, age in years and sex. HLA class I and class II types, where available, came from metadata supplied by the sample provider rather than from assay-based typing. General conclusions and limits of the study: How much clinical and demographic metadata was included differed by source and by participant, and the metadata was provided uncurated.

V lost 0 bases and J lost 5 bases; the stretch between them is 9 bases long. CDR1 and CDR2, per the germline V gene, are SGHDT and YYEEEE. From its cysteine to its phenylalanine, the CDR3 spans 14 amino acids. Only the CDR3 region is kept as DNA, spanning 42 bases read in frame from base 1. TCRbeta CDR3 regions were amplified from genomic DNA using the immunoSEQ Assay, a bias-controlled multiplex PCR. As for the authors' bioinformatics: Within the assay, amplification of reference gene primers was used to estimate how many nucleated cells each sample contained. To quantify the absolute abundance of each unique TCRbeta CDR3 rearrangement, sequence reads were collapsed and filtered. Productive Simpson clonality was computed per sample as the square root of Simpson's diversity index over productive rearrangements. Held by TCRdb, this immuneACCESS table contains in-frame sequences only and omits some clones. Under half of the omission traces to an unresolved V gene where checked; the cause of the rest is unknown. That table furnishes V, J and clone size, whereas the DNA furnished D and trimming. Across this sample there are 100,000 to 150,000 clones, with 70% to 90% seen only once. Approximately 2.3% of the sample lies in the top ten.

Whole blood was collected in K2EDTA tubes by collaborating institutions according to the institutions' own protocols. For TCRbeta analysis, collaborators shipped samples as frozen whole blood, isolated PBMCs, or DNA extracted from either of those sample types. Regarding this clone: What antigen it recognizes has not been identified. Base qualities were left out, and no much larger clone turns up one base away.

Specimen: peripheral blood. In this chain, TRBV5-6 is recombined with TRBJ2-1, with a tentative D gene TRBD1 over 5 matching bases. This TCR was recovered from a man between 65 and 79 years old with active COVID-19. In nucleotide form, the sequence is TGTGCCAGCAGCTTGGCATTAGGGGACAATGAGCAGTTCTTC. This gives the protein CASSLALGDNEQFF.